This TCR beta chain was captured by sequencing in a study of beta chain features in type 1 diabetes. On the study more broadly: Healthy donors and patients showed comparable age, gender and cell yields. Findings of the study overall: Among all four CD4+ subsets, Type 1 diabetes patients had TCRB CDR3s that were moderately but significantly shorter. In comparison with healthy donors, patients had naive, central memory and Treg TCRB repertoires that appeared more similar. When cDNA is sequenced, cells with high TCR expression could be over-represented.

Remarks on this clone: Its antigen remains unknown.

Sorted CD4+ subsets: naive, central memory, regulatory, stem cell-like memory (CD45RO/CCR7/CD25/CD127/CD95/CD27 panel). Unmatched junction bases numbered 6, after V lost 4 bases and J lost 4 bases. Germline-derived CDR1 and CDR2 are GTSNPN and SVGIG (reference sequence). This CDR3 region has 14 residues. Every isolated RNA sample was fully reverse transcribed, so sequencing captured expressed TCRB transcripts. Generated by immunoSEQ multiplex PCR, the TCRdb table keeps only in-frame clones and is missing some. The table lists more than 250,000 clones, about 15% of them singletons, with more than 0.015% in the top ten.

This clonotype was obtained from a man in his late teens or twenties with type 1 diabetes. V is TRBV30 and J is TRBJ2-1; 8 nucleotides align to TRBD2. The sample was naive CD4+ T cells from blood. CDR3 residues: CAWTRLARYNEQFF. In nucleotides, the CDR3 is TGTGCCTGGACTAGACTAGCGAGGTACAATGAGCAGTTCTTC.